These T cell receptor beta chains were read from a single sample in a study of beta chain features in type 1 diabetes. Data came from immunoSEQ multiplex PCR; TCRdb stores just in-frame clones and leaves some out. The sample lists 95,000 to 110,000 clones, under 30% seen once, with 0.5% to 0.55% in the top ten. Sequencing input: central memory CD4+ T cells from blood. The receptors originated from a woman younger than 35 with type 1 diabetes. Each CDR3 is given with its conserved first and last residue. A D gene is named only where the DNA matches it firmly. Clone size is shown for a subset of rows, as once, few, many or a class of expanded clone.

d_gene: NA; v_gene: TRBV6-5; abundance: once; j_gene: TRBJ1-2; CDR3aa: CASRGGVVGYGYTF; CDR3nt: TGTGCCAGCAGAGGGGGGGTTGTGGGCTATGGCTACACCTTC
d_gene: NA; v_gene: TRBV29-1; abundance: many; j_gene: TRBJ2-7; CDR3aa: CSAQGSSYEQYF; CDR3nt: TGCAGCGCCCAGGGTAGCTCCTACGAGCAGTACTTC
d_gene: TRBD2; v_gene: TRBV7-2; abundance: few; j_gene: TRBJ2-3; CDR3aa: CASSSPGLAGVWADTQYF; CDR3nt: TGTGCCAGCAGCTCTCCGGGACTAGCGGGAGTATGGGCAGATACGCAGTATTTT
d_gene: TRBD1; v_gene: TRBV2; abundance: once; j_gene: TRBJ1-2; CDR3aa: CASSGDRVSEGYTF; CDR3nt: TGTGCCAGCAGTGGGGACAGGGTGTCCGAAGGCTACACCTTC
d_gene: NA; v_gene: TRBV5-1; abundance: NA; j_gene: TRBJ2-3; CDR3aa: CASWQGSGDTQYF; CDR3nt: TGCGCCAGCTGGCAGGGAAGCGGGGATACGCAGTATTTT
d_gene: NA; v_gene: TRBV30; abundance: NA; j_gene: TRBJ2-7; CDR3aa: CAWKDNVYEQYF; CDR3nt: TGTGCCTGGAAAGACAACGTCTACGAGCAGTACTTC
d_gene: NA; v_gene: TRBV7-2; abundance: few; j_gene: TRBJ2-1; CDR3aa: CASRTSLVTMSDNEQFF; CDR3nt: TGTGCCAGCAGAACAAGCCTCGTCACAATGAGCGACAATGAGCAGTTCTTC
d_gene: NA; v_gene: TRBV7-3; abundance: NA; j_gene: TRBJ2-7; CDR3aa: CASSLAGNTLFEQYF; CDR3nt: TGTGCCAGCAGCTTAGCGGGAAATACCCTCTTCGAGCAGTACTTC
d_gene: NA; v_gene: TRBV29-1; abundance: NA; j_gene: TRBJ2-1; CDR3aa: CSVEGSRGSLGEQFF; CDR3nt: TGCAGCGTTGAAGGGAGCAGGGGTTCACTAGGTGAGCAGTTCTTC
d_gene: TRBD1; v_gene: TRBV6-1; abundance: few; j_gene: TRBJ1-5; CDR3aa: CASRVDRGRGQPQHF; CDR3nt: TGTGCCAGCAGAGTAGACAGGGGGCGCGGGCAGCCCCAGCATTTT
d_gene: NA; v_gene: TRBV6-6; abundance: NA; j_gene: TRBJ1-2; CDR3aa: CASNTKGEHGGYTF; CDR3nt: TGTGCCAGCAACACTAAAGGAGAGCACGGTGGCTACACCTTC
d_gene: TRBD1; v_gene: TRBV5-1; abundance: NA; j_gene: TRBJ2-1; CDR3aa: CASSGQGTKSEQFF; CDR3nt: TGCGCCAGCAGCGGACAGGGGACTAAGTCTGAGCAGTTCTTC
d_gene: NA; v_gene: TRBV4-3; abundance: few; j_gene: TRBJ2-1; CDR3aa: CASSPIRGSAYNEQFF; CDR3nt: TGCGCCAGCAGCCCGATACGGGGGAGTGCCTACAATGAGCAGTTCTTC
d_gene: TRBD2; v_gene: TRBV7-2; abundance: NA; j_gene: TRBJ2-2; CDR3aa: CASSFETSVFGELFF; CDR3nt: TGTGCCAGCAGCTTCGAGACTAGCGTTTTCGGGGAGCTGTTTTTT